Sequencing of this T cell receptor (beta chain) was carried out in a study of cytomegalovirus exposure and HLA in healthy donors. In the case of this clone: Its antigen is unidentified. A read error may produce the germline difference seen at one junction end.

CDR1 is SEHNR and CDR2 is FQNEAQ in the germline V gene (reference sequence). This CDR3 region has 15 residues. The PCR employed 60 Vbeta primers together with 13 Jbeta primers. Measured with immunoSEQ multiplex PCR; TCRdb has only the in-frame clones, and not every one. The sample consists of fewer than 200,000 clones, roughly 74% of them appearing once. Findings of the study overall: What a later analysis reportedly showed was that an Asian-associated ancestry cluster had fewer N-insertions than the roughly 670-donor mean. Researchers catalogued 150 or so TCR beta chains as cytomegalovirus-associated. A later analysis linked a missense variant in DCLRE1C to the trimming of TCR beta V and J genes. Later work showed greater clonal expansion in HLA-associated TCR beta chains than in equally common others.

V usage is TRBV7-9 and J usage is TRBJ2-5; TRBD2 might be the D (6 bases). The TCR sequence derives from a female donor in good health and CMV-seronegative. Sequences were obtained from PBMCs. The CDR3 is CSSSRQRDYQETQYF. In nucleotides, the CDR3 is TGTTCCAGCAGCCGACAACGGGACTACCAAGAGACCCAGTACTTC.